This T cell receptor (beta chain) was recorded in a study of cytomegalovirus exposure and HLA in healthy donors. Overall study findings and caveats: There were some V segments, including TRBV6-2 and TRBV6-3, excluded as indistinguishable. Trimming of TCR beta V- and J-genes showed a link, identified in a later analysis, to a missense DCLRE1C variant. Several top significant clusters appeared, in a later analysis, to be linked to common viral pathogens. The later analysis indicated that the majority of CMV-associated TCR beta chains appeared HLA-restricted.

Primers: 60 Vbeta forward and 13 Jbeta reverse. Repertoires were generated with immunoSEQ multiplex PCR, while TCRdb's copy carries only in-frame clones and drops some. The repertoire holds 55,000 to 80,000 clones, with approximately 75% as singletons. Trimming took 3 bases from V and 5 from J, leaving 7 bases between them. Looked up from germline, CDR1 is WNHNN and CDR2 is SYGVQD (reference sequence). The CDR3 is made up of 13 amino acids. About this clone itself: Antigen unknown.

The TCR sequence derives from a man aged 60 to 69 in good health and CMV-seropositive. Material for sequencing was PBMCs. The rearrangement links TRBV10-1 to TRBJ2-2, with a possible D match to TRBD1 (5 bases). The CDR3 loop reads CASSDRVTGELFF. CDR3 nucleotide sequence: TGCGCCAGCAGTGACAGGGTGACCGGGGAGCTGTTTTTT.